The 9 T cell receptor beta chains given below trace back to one sample, sequenced in a study of blood T cells in healthy people across ages. Alongside a J-beta primer mix, a sample-barcoded 5' primer served in a second PCR lasting about 7 to 12 cycles. TCRdb independently ran MiXCR on the 5' RACE reads; one entry per CDR3 protein. The sample holds some 790,000 distinct CDR3 sequences; 25% to 30% are singletons and the top ten take roughly 17%. What was sequenced was blood. The receptors come from a woman of 80 years or more in good health.

This clonotype was observed at least ten times. This chain joins TRBV7-8 and TRBJ2-7; 9 nucleotides line up with TRBD1. The CDR3 has 12 amino acids. J gave up 12 bases and V 5 bases, and 8 bases lay outside the gene matches. Germline lookup yields CDR1 SGHVS and CDR2 FQNEAQ. CDR3 nucleotide sequence: TGTGCCAGCAGCCCAGGGGACAGGGTAGCGTACTTC. This sequence encodes CASSPGDRVAYF.

This clonotype was found a few times. Given a much more abundant clone one base away, this may be a read error. This chain joins TRBV24-1 and TRBJ1-5; tentative D call: TRBD1 (5 bases). CDR1 and CDR2 from the germline V gene are KGHDR and SFDVKD. This CDR3 spans 12 amino acids. Trimming pared 6 bases from V and 7 bases from J, leaving 9 bases between. The CDR3 loop is CATSQGWQPQHF. DNA of the CDR3: TGTGCCACCAGTCAGGGATGGCAGCCCCAGCATTTT.

This clonotype was seen only once. V gene TRBV29-1 combines with J gene TRBJ2-4, with D possibly TRBD2 on 6 matching bases. The end of the DNA aligns better with TRBJ2-5, so the J call may be wrong. The CDR3 covers 17 residues. Per the germline V gene, CDR1 is SQVTM and CDR2 is ANQGSEA. DNA of the CDR3: TGCAGCGTTCTCGTAGCTCCCCCGGGACTCAAGAAAGAGACCCAGTACTTC. This sequence encodes CSVLVAPPGLKKETQYF.

This clonotype has a count of ten or more. The CDR3 spells CASSLTGTDTQYF. CDR3 bases: TGTGCCAGCAGCTTGACAGGCACAGATACGCAGTATTTT. This sequence joins TRBV7-9 and TRBJ2-3; perhaps TRBD1 as D (5 bases). Germline assignment: CDR1 SEHNR and CDR2 FQNEAQ (reference sequence). CDR3 length: 13 amino acids. Deletions cut 3 bases from V and 1 base from J, with 5 bases between.

The chain employs TRBV20-1 and TRBJ2-2; the match to TRBD2 covers 8 bases. The germline CDR1 and CDR2 sequences are DFQATT and SNEGSKA (reference sequence). The CDR3 extends over 18 amino acids. V lost 5 bases, J lost 4 bases, and 18 bases stayed unmatched. The CDR3 bases are TGCAGTGCTTTACCCGGGAGGGGGGCGGGGGTAACCACCGGGGAGCTGTTTTTT. Translating it yields CSALPGRGAGVTTGELFF.

The V gene is TRBV5-6, the J gene TRBJ1-6; D unresolved. From germline, CDR1 is SGHDT and CDR2 YYEEEE. V was pared by 0 bases and J by 9 bases, with 22 bases between. CDR3 length equals 18 residues. Here the CDR3 DNA reads TGTGCCAGCAGCTTGGACCACGCCGGGTGGGCCCCGGGTTCACCCCTCCACTTT. It is translated as CASSLDHAGWAPGSPLHF.

This clonotype appeared many times. The rearrangement joins TRBV3-1 to TRBJ2-7; 8 nucleotides match TRBD1. The CDR3 runs to 14 residues. The germline gives CDR1 LGHDT, CDR2 YNNKEL (reference sequence). V gave up 5 bases and J gave up 2 bases; unmatched junction bases: 5. The CDR3 coding sequence is TGTGCCAGCAGCGGACAGGGTAGGGCCTACGAGCAGTACTTC. As protein: CASSGQGRAYEQYF.

This clonotype was picked up many times. A junction boundary mismatches the germline segment, possibly from a read error. The CDR3 DNA is TGTGCCAGCAGTCAAGCCCCGGGACAGTTTGATGAGACCCAGTACTTC. Residues: CASSQAPGQFDETQYF. The chain links TRBV6-1 to TRBJ2-5, with 7 bases lining up with TRBD1. Germline lookup yields CDR1 MNHNS and CDR2 SASEGT. This CDR3 is built from 16 residues.

In regard to this clonotype: A much bigger clone sits one base away, suggesting this may be a read error. This chain's CDR3 is CASSPSRDFNEQYF. Written as DNA, the CDR3 is TGTGCCAGCTCACCGTCCCGGGACTTCAATGAGCAGTACTTC. V is TRBV18 and J is TRBJ2-5; D may be TRBD2 (6 bases). CDR1 is KGHSH and CDR2 is LQKENI in the germline V gene. The V gene lost 3 bases and the J gene lost 11 bases, with 19 bases spanning the gap. The CDR3 is 14 amino acids.